These T cell receptor beta chains were read from a single sample in a study of cytomegalovirus exposure and HLA in healthy donors. Measured with immunoSEQ multiplex PCR; TCRdb has only the in-frame clones, and not every one. The table includes approximately 150,000 clones, just under 85% detected once. The sequencing input was PBMCs. These receptors all come from a man younger than 40 in good health and CMV-seropositive. The conserved cysteine and the conserved F or W are not part of the CDR3 here. A row's size may be missing; if present it is once, few, many or a size class.

>-|TRBJ2-3|TRBV7-2
ASTPLAGQDTQY
>-|TRBJ1-2|TRBV12-5
ASGLVTGAIRDYGYT
>-|TRBJ1-6|TRBV7-2
ASSLWTSNSPLH
>few|TRBJ1-6|TRBV4-3
ASSQESQATYSPLH
>-|TRBJ1-5|TRBV30
AWSDRDTQPQH
>few|TRBJ1-2|TRBV10-2
ASSYGTGSGYT
>-|TRBJ1-2|TRBV7-9
ASRSQGNYGYT
>-|TRBJ2-3|TRBV7-8
ASSYQGYTDTQY
>-|TRBJ1-6|TRBV27
ASRSQDNSPLH
>-|TRBJ1-2|TRBV10-3
AISESSGGLGYT
>-|TRBJ2-1|TRBV21-1
ASRSCSGTGLHNEQF
>-|TRBJ1-2|TRBV9
ASSLAGTGDTNYGYT
>-|TRBJ1-6|TRBV7-2
ASSLGTADNSPLH
>-|TRBJ1-4|TRBV15
ATSRGQGPDNEKLF
>-|TRBJ1-1|TRBV13
ASSLGRRANTEAF
>-|TRBJ2-3|TRBV27
ASSSTTNSWADTQY
>-|TRBJ1-1|TRBV7-9
ASSLDGAGAKNTEAF
>-|TRBJ2-3|TRBV5-1
ASSYNSGAADTQY
>many|TRBJ2-1|TRBV13
ASSGRVGEQF
>-|TRBJ1-4|TRBV7-2
ASSLGGGWGEKLF
>-|TRBJ1-2|TRBV19
ASSASSGGYGYT
>-|TRBJ2-5|TRBV5-6
ASSPGTSGGVGY